This T cell receptor beta chain was retrieved from a study of shared clonotypes between healthy human individuals. Study-wide findings and caveats: Sequencing depth was predicted to influence how clonotypes are shared among donors.

The material for each subset, its genomic DNA, was split evenly across several immunoSEQ plates. In the source study's methods: ImmunoSEQ gave junction-only sequences without quality scores, so filtering differed. Profiled with immunoSEQ multiplex PCR; TCRdb holds only in-frame clones, not every one. The D gene and trimming were derived from the DNA, and the V and J assignments and clone size from that table. The sample gives hundreds of thousands of clones, over 60% of which show up once; around 13% is in the top ten. Regarding this clone: Its antigen is undetermined.

Adult donors, all healthy and HIV-negative, had no recent acute infections or vaccinations. The CDR3 has 16 residues. CDR1 KGHSH and CDR2 LQKENI come from the germline V gene. Trimming took 6 bases from V and 2 from J; bases not matched to a gene: 11. This TCR was sampled from a woman aged 40 to 50 in good health. Some clones in this sample may be carry-over from other donors' samples. This sequence joins TRBV18 and TRBJ2-5; 8 bases align to TRBD2. Material: PBMCs. In nucleotides, the CDR3 is TGTGCCAGCTCGCCCCCCCTAGCGGGCCCGCAAGAGACCCAGTACTTC. Its protein product is CASSPPLAGPQETQYF.